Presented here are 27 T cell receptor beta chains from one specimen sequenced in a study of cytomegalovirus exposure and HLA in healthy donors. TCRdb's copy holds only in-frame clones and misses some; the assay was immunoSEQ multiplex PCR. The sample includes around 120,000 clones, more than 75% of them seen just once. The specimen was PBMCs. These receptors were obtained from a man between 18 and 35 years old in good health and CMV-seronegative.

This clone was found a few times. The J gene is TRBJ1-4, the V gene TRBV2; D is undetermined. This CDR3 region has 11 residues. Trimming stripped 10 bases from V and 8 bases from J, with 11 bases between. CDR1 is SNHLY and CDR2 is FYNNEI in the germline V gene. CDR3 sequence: CAILIGEKLFF. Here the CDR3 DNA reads TGTGCCATCCTTATCGGGGAAAAACTGTTTTTT.

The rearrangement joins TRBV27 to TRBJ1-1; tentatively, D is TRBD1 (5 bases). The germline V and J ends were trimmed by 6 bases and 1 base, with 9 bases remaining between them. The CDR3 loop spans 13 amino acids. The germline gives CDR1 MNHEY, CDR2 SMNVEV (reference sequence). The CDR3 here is CASSQGSNTEAFF. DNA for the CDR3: TGTGCCAGCAGCCAGGGTTCGAACACTGAAGCTTTCTTT.

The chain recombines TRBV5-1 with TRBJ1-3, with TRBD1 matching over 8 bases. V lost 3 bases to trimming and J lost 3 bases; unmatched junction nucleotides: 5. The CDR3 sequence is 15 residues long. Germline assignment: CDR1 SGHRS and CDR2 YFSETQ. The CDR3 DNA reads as TGCGCCAGCAGCTCCGGACAGGGCGGTGGAAACACCATATATTTT. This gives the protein CASSSGQGGGNTIYF.

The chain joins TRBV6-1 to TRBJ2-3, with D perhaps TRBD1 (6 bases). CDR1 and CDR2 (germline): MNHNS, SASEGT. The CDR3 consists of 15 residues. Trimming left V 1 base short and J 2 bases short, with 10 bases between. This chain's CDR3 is CASSEERTVTDTQYF. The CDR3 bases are TGTGCCAGCAGTGAAGAACGGACAGTCACAGATACGCAGTATTTT.

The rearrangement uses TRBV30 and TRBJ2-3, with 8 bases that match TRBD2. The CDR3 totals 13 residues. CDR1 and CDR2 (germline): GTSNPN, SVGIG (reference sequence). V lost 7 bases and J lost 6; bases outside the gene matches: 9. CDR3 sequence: CAFPGGAADTQYF. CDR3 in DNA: TGTGCCTTCCCGGGGGGGGCAGCCGATACGCAGTATTTT.

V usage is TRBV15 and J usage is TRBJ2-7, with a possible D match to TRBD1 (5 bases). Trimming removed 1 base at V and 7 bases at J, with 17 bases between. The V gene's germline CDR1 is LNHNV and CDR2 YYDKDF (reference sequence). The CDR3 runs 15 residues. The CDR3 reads CATSRGRGRIGEQYF. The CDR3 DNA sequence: TGTGCCACCAGCAGAGGAAGGGGCAGGATAGGGGAGCAGTACTTC.

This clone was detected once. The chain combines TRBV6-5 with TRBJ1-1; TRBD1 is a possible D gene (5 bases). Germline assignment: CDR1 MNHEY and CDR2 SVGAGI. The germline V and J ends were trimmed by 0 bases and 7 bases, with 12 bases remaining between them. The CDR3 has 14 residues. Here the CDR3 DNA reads TGTGCCAGCAGTTACTCGTGGGGCCAGGGTGAAGCTTTCTTT. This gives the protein CASSYSWGQGEAFF.

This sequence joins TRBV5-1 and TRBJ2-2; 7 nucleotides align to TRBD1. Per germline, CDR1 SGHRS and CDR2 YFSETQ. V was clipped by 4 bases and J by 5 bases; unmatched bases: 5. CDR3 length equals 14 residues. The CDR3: CASSPGTATGELFF. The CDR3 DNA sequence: TGCGCCAGCAGCCCCGGGACAGCGACCGGGGAGCTGTTTTTT.

The CDR3 region is CAGGSWDRDVHGYTF. As DNA, the CDR3 is TGTGCCGGGGGATCATGGGACAGGGATGTCCATGGCTACACCTTC. This chain uses TRBV5-6 with TRBJ1-2; 9 nucleotides match TRBD1. Per the germline V gene, CDR1 is SGHDT and CDR2 is YYEEEE. J lost 6 bases, V lost 10 bases, and 16 bases had no gene match. The CDR3 spans 15 residues. Together with reference TRBV5-6 and TRBJ1-2, the CDR3 gives the full variable domain: DAGVTQSPTHLIKTRGQQVTLRCSPKSGHDTVSWYQQALGQGPQFIFQYYEEEERQRGNFPDRFSGHQFPNYSSELNVNALLLGDSALYLCAGGSWDRDVHGYTFGSGTRLTVV.

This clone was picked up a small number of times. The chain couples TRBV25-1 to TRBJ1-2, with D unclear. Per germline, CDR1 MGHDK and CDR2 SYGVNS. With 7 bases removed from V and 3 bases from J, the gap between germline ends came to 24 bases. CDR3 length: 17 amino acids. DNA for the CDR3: TGTGCCAGCAATGGGCGTCAGGAAGACCCCTTTGACTATGGCTACACCTTC. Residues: CASNGRQEDPFDYGYTF.

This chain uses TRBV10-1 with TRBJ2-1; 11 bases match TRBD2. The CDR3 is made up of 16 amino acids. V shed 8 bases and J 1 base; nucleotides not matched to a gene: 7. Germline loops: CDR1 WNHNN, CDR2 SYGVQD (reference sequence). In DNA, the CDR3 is TGCGCCAGCGCTAGGACTAGCGGGCTTTCCTACAATGAGCAGTTCTTC. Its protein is CASARTSGLSYNEQFF.

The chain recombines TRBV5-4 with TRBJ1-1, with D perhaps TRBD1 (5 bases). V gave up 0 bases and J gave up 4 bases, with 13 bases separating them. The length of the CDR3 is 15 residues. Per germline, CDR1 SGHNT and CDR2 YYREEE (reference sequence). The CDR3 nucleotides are TGTGCCAGCAGCTTGGCCCGGGGGATCGGCACTGAAGCTTTCTTT. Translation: CASSLARGIGTEAFF.

The CDR3, as DNA: TGTGCCAGCAGCCCACGACGGACTAGCGGGGGCACAGATACGCAGTATTTT. Translating it yields CASSPRRTSGGTDTQYF. V gene TRBV14 combines with J gene TRBJ2-3, with 12 bases identical to TRBD2. The CDR3 contains 17 residues. Germline lookup yields CDR1 SGHDN and CDR2 FVKESK. Germline trimming cut 4 bases from V and 1 base from J; bases unmatched to any gene: 6.

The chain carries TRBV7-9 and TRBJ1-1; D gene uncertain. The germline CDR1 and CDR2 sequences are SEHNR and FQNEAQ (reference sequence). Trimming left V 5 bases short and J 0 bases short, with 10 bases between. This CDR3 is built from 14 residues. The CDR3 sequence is CASSRETMNTEAFF. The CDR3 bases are TGTGCCAGCAGCAGAGAAACCATGAACACTGAAGCTTTCTTT.

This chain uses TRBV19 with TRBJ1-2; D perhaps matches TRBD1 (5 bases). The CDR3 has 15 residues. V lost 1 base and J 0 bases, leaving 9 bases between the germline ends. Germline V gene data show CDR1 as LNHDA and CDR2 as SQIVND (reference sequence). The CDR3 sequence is CASSIVRGTNYGYTF. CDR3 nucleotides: TGTGCCAGTAGTATAGTAAGGGGAACTAACTATGGCTACACCTTC.

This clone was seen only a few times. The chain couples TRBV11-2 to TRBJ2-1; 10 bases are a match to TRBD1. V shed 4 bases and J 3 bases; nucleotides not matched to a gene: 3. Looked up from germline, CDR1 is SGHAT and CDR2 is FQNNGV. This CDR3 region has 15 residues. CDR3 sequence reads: CASSSRTGGYNEQFF. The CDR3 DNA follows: TGTGCCAGCAGCTCAAGGACAGGGGGCTACAATGAGCAGTTCTTC. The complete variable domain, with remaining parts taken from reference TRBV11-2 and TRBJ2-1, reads EAGVAQSPRYKIIEKRQSVAFWCNPISGHATLYWYQQILGQGPKLLIQFQNNGVVDDSQLPKDRFSAERLKGVDSTLKIQPAKLEDSAVYLCASSSRTGGYNEQFFGPGTRLTVL.

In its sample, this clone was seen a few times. CDR3 sequence reads: CAWREGTGSFYGYTF. The CDR3 nucleotides are TGTGCCTGGAGGGAAGGGACAGGGTCATTCTATGGCTACACCTTC. The genes are TRBV30 and TRBJ1-2; 9 bases match TRBD1. Germline V lookup: CDR1 GTSNPN, CDR2 SVGIG (reference sequence). V trimming: 3 bases; J trimming: 4 bases; junction bases outside the gene matches: 9. The CDR3 has 15 amino acids.

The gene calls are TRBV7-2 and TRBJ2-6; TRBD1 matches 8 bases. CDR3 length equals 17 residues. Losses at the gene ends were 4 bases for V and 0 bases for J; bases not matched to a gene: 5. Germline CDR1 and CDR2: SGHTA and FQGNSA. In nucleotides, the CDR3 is TGTGCCAGCAGCTCACGGACAGGGTACTCTGGGGCCAACGTCCTGACTTTC. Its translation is CASSSRTGYSGANVLTF.

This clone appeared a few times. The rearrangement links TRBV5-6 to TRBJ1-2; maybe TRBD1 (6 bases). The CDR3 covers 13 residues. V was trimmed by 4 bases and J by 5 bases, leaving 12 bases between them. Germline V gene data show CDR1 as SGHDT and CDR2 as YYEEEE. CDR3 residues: CASSAGTYYGYTF. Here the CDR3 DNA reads TGTGCCAGCAGCGCCGGGACATATTATGGCTACACCTTC.

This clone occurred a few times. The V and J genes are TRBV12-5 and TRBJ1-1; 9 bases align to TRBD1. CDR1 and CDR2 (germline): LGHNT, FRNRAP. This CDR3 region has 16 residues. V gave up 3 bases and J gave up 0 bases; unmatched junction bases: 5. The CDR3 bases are TGTGCTAGTGGTTTCGGGACAGGGCCTATGAACACTGAAGCTTTCTTT. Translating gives CASGFGTGPMNTEAFF. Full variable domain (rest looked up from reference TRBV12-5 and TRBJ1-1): DARVTQTPRHKVTEMGQEVTMRCQPILGHNTVFWYRQTMMQGLELLAYFRNRAPLDDSGMPKDRFSAEMPDATLATLKIQPSEPRDSAVYFCASGFGTGPMNTEAFFGQGTRLTVV.

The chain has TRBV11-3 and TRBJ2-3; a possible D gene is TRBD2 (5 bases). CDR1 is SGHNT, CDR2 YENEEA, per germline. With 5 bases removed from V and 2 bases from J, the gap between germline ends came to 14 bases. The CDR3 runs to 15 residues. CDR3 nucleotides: TGTGCCAGCAGCACGAACGGACTCTACACAGATACGCAGTATTTT. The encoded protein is CASSTNGLYTDTQYF. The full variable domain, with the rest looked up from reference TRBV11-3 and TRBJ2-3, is EAGVVQSPRYKIIEKKQPVAFWCNPISGHNTLYWYLQNLGQGPELLIRYENEEAVDDSQLPKDRFSAERLKGVDSTLKIQPAELGDSAVYLCASSTNGLYTDTQYFGPGTRLTVL.

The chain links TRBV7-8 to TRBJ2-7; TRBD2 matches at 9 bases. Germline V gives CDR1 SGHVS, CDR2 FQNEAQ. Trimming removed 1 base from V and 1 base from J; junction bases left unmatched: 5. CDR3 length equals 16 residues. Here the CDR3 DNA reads TGTGCCAGCAGCTTAGAGGTAGCGGGAGCTTCCTACGAGCAGTACTTC. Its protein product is CASSLEVAGASYEQYF. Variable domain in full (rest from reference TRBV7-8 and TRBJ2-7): GAGVSQSPRYKVAKRGQDVALRCDPISGHVSLFWYQQALGQGPEFLTYFQNEAQLDKSGLPSDRFFAERPEGSVSTLKIQRTQQEDSAVYLCASSLEVAGASYEQYFGPGTRLTVT.

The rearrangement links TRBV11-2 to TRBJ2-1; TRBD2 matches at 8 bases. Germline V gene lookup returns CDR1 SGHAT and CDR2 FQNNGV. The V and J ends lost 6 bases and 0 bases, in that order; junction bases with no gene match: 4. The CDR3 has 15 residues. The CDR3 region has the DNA TGTGCCAGCAGTTGGAGCGGGAGCTCCTACAATGAGCAGTTCTTC. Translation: CASSWSGSSYNEQFF. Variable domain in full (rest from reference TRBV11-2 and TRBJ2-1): EAGVAQSPRYKIIEKRQSVAFWCNPISGHATLYWYQQILGQGPKLLIQFQNNGVVDDSQLPKDRFSAERLKGVDSTLKIQPAKLEDSAVYLCASSWSGSSYNEQFFGPGTRLTVL.

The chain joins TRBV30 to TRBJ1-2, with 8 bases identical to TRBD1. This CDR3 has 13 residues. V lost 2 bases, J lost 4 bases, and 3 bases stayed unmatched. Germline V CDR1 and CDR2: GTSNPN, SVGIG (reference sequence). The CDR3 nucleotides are TGTGCCTGGAGTAGACAGGGGCTCTATGGCTACACCTTC. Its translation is CAWSRQGLYGYTF.

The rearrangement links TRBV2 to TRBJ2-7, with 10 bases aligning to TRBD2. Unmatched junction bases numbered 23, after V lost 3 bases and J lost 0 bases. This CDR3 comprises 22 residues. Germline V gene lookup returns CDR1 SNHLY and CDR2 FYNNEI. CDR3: CASSDPGDWVTSGTRNSYEQYF. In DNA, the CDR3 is TGTGCCAGCAGTGATCCGGGGGACTGGGTAACTAGCGGGACCAGAAACTCCTACGAGCAGTACTTC.

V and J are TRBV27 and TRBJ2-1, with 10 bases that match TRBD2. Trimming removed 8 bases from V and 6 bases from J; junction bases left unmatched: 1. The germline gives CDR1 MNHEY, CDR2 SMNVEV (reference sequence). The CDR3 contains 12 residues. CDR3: CASASGSNEQFF. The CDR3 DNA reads TGTGCCAGCGCTAGCGGGAGCAATGAGCAGTTCTTC.

The CDR3 region has the DNA TGTGCCAGTAGTACCCCCAGACAGGGTACTTTACACGAGCAGTACTTC. It specifies CASSTPRQGTLHEQYF. V gene TRBV19 combines with J gene TRBJ2-7, with 7 bases that match TRBD1. Germline lookup yields CDR1 LNHDA and CDR2 SQIVND (reference sequence). Germline trimming cut 4 bases from V and 5 bases from J; bases unmatched to any gene: 14. The CDR3 consists of 16 residues.